This T cell receptor beta chain was captured by sequencing in a study of T cell clones after liver transplantation. Looking at the study overall: Three of eight recipients were HCV-positive; others had non-autoimmune, non-viral indications.

Data came from immunoSEQ multiplex PCR; TCRdb stores just in-frame clones and leaves some out. The sample shows approximately 50,000 clones, about 69% of them seen only once. Germline V lookup: CDR1 SQVTM, CDR2 ANQGSEA. CDR3 length: 12 residues. V was clipped by 4 bases and J by 2 bases, with 5 bases between them. This TCR came from a human patient who received a liver transplant. Some T cells may be supplied by the graft donor. The genes are TRBV29-1 and TRBJ2-2; D not resolved. The sequencing here drew on CD4+ T cells from blood, taken approximately 54 months after liver transplant. The CDR3 spells CSVAVNTGELFF. CDR3 DNA sequence: TGCAGCGTTGCTGTCAACACCGGGGAGCTGTTTTTT.